This T cell receptor (beta chain) derives from a study of blood T cell repertoires in COVID-19. For the study at large: Both acute and convalescent COVID-19 samples were obtained from the United States, Italy and Spain. Sources were T cells, B-cell-depleted T cells, or PBMCs; the material itself was cDNA or gDNA.

The CDR3 has 13 residues. Losses at the gene ends were 2 bases for V and 5 bases for J; bases not matched to a gene: 2. How the authors handled the data: Nucleated cell counts were estimated from reference gene primer amplification. Profiling relied on immunoSEQ multiplex PCR, and the TCRdb table lists in-frame clones only, not all of them. Clone size and the V and J calls come from that table; the DNA yielded D and trimming. Of around 97,000 clones in the sample, approximately 89% were seen once. This chain uses TRBV12-3 or TRBV12-4 with TRBJ2-5, with 7 bases aligning to TRBD2. The sample comprised peripheral blood. The clonotype comes from a woman older than 75 in a cohort sampled during active COVID-19. The CDR3 DNA reads as TGTGCCAGCAGTTTATGGGAGGGGGAGACCCAGTACTTC. It specifies CASSLWEGETQYF.